The clone carrying this TCR beta chain was recorded a few times. CDR3 length equals 14 residues. V was clipped by 4 bases and J by 7 bases, with 13 bases between them. This specimen belongs to a study of spatial heterogeneity in lung cancer. Time point indicated: sample taken at primary tumor resection. TCRs were sequenced from unsorted whole RNA of tumor, nontumor lung or PBMC. TCRdb reanalysed the 5' RACE reads using MiXCR and keeps one entry per CDR3 protein. Seen here are roughly 91,000 distinct CDR3 sequences, about a fifth observed once, and the top ten hold 5% to 8%. The specimen comprised PBMCs, sampled at surgery. This chain uses TRBV12-3 or TRBV12-4 with TRBJ1-4, with D uncertain. This sequence originates from a male donor with early-stage non-small cell lung cancer. The DNA for the CDR3 is TGTGCCAGCAGTTCCCAGGACGGACTTGAAAAACTGTTTTTT. Its translation is CASSSQDGLEKLFF.